Sequencing of this T cell receptor beta chain was carried out in a study of T cell changes during pregnancy in multiple sclerosis. Data came from immunoSEQ multiplex PCR; TCRdb stores just in-frame clones and leaves some out. This table holds tens of thousands of clones, more than 80% found once. The CDR3 runs to 15 residues. V was trimmed by 3 bases and J by 2 bases, leaving 13 bases between them. Germline assignment: CDR1 LNHDA and CDR2 SQIVND (reference sequence). The chain carries TRBV19 and TRBJ1-2; D is ambiguous. The sample here was peripheral blood, taken in the second trimester of pregnancy. The TCR was taken from a female donor in good health, enrolled as a control in a pregnancy study. The CDR3 region has the DNA TGTGCCAGTAGTATCAGAGGTCCGTGGAACTATGGCTACACCTTC. Encoded protein: CASSIRGPWNYGYTF.